This entry concerns a single TCR beta chain. An end of the junction does not agree with germline; a read error may underlie this. This sample is drawn from a study of blood T cell repertoires in COVID-19. The CDR3 consists of 15 residues. Germline V gene sequence: CDR1 WNHNN, CDR2 SYGVQD (reference sequence). Some clones are missing from TCRdb's copy, which holds only in-frame ones; the method was immunoSEQ multiplex PCR. The sample carries some 180,000 clones, 80% to 85% recorded once. The V call is TRBV10-1, the J call TRBJ2-1; 9 bases fit TRBD1. Sequencing input: PBMCs or T cells enriched from blood (not recorded which). The receptor comes from a woman aged 25-40 years who had been exposed to COVID-19. The DNA of the CDR3 is TGCGCCAGCAGTGGAGGGACAGGGACCTACGATGAGCAGTTCTTC. Residues: CASSGGTGTYDEQFF.